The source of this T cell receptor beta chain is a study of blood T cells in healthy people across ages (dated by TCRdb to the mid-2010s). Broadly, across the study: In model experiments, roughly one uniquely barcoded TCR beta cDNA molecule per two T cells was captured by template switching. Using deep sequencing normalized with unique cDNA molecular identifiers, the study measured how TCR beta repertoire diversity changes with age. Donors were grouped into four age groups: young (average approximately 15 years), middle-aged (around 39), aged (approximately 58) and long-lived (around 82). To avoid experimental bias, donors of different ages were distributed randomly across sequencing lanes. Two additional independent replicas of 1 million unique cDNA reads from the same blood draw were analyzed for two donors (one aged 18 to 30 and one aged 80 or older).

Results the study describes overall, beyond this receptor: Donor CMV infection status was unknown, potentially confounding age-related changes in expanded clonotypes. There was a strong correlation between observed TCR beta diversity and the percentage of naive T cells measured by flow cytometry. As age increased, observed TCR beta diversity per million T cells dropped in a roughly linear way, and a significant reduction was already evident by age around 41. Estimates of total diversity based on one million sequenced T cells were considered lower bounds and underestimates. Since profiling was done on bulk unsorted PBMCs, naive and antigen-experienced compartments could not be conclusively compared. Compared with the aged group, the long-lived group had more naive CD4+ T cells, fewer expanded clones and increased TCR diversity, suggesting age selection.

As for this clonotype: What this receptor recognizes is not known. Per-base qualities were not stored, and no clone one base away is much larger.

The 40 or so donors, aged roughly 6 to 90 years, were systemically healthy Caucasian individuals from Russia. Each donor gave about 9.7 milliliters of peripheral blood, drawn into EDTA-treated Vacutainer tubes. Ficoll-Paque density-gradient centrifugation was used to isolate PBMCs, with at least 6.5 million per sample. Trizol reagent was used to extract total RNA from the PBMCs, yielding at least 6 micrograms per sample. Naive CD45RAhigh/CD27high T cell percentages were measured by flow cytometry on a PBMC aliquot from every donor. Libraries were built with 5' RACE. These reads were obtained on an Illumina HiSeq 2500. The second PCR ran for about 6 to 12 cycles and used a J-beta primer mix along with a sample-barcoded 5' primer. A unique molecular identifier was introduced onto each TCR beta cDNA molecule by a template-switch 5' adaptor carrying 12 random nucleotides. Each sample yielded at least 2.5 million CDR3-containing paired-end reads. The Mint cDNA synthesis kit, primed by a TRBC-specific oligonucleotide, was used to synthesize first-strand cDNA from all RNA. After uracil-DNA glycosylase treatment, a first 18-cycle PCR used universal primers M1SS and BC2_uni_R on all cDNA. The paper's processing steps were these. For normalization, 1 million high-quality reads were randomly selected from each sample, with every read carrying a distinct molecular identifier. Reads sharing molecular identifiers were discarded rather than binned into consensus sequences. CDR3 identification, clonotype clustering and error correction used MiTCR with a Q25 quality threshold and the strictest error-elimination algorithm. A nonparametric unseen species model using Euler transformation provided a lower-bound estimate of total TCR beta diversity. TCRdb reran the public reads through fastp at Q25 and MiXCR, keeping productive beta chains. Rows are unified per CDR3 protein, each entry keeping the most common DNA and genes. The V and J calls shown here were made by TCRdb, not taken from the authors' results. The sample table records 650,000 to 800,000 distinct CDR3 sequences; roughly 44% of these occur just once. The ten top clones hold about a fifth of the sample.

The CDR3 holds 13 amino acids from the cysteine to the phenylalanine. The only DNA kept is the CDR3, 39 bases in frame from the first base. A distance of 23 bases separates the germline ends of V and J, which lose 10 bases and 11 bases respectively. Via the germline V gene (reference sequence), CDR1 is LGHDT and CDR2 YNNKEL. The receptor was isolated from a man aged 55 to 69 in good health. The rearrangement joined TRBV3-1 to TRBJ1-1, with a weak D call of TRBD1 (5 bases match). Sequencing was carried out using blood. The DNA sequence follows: TGTGCCACGCGGGGGACTGACAGATCCCTCGCTTTCTTT. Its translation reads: CATRGTDRSLAFF.